These 21 T cell receptor beta chains share one sample of origin, sequenced in a study of blood T cell dynamics during melanoma immunotherapy (TCRdb year 2020). Read against the paper, the sample's time point label means: pre-treatment baseline. Library preparation was by the immunoSEQ multiplex PCR assay. Sourced from immuneACCESS, this table was stored by TCRdb with only in-frame sequences that have V and J called. A share of the clones is absent; for the studies checked, an unresolved V gene accounts for under half, and the remainder has no known explanation. Present in this sample are about 6,400 clones, 88% of which were seen just once. The top ten clonotypes cover around 1.9% of the sample. This sample comprised blood, obtained from a patient treated with checkpoint blockade. Source of these receptors: a human donor with melanoma.

CDR3 region: CASSQDLARGSIQETQYF. The CDR3 DNA sequence: TGTGCCAGCAGCCAAGATCTCGCGAGGGGAAGTATCCAAGAGACCCAGTACTTC. The J gene is TRBJ2-5, the V gene TRBV4-2, with D perhaps matching TRBD1 or TRBD2 (5 bases each). The CDR3 covers 18 residues. V lost 0 bases to trimming and J lost 1 base, with 18 bases between them. Germline CDR1 is LGHNA and CDR2 is YNFKEQ.

The chain recombines TRBV30 with TRBJ1-5, with 8 nucleotides matching TRBD1. V shed 2 bases, J shed 9 bases, and the junction held 6 bases outside the gene matches. Germline V gene lookup returns CDR1 GTSNPN and CDR2 SVGIG (reference sequence). The CDR3 has 13 amino acids. This chain's CDR3 is CAWSSGGAGPQHF. CDR3 bases: TGTGCCTGGAGTTCAGGGGGCGCCGGGCCCCAGCATTTT.

V gene TRBV7-9 combines with J gene TRBJ2-5; 7 bases map to TRBD1. The CDR3 sequence is 17 residues long. V gave up 3 bases and J gave up 2 bases; unmatched junction bases: 12. Germline values: CDR1 SEHNR, CDR2 FQNEAQ (reference sequence). The CDR3 is CASSFRPRDSSQETQYF. CDR3 in DNA: TGTGCCAGCAGCTTCCGCCCCCGGGACAGCTCACAAGAGACCCAGTACTTC. Variable domain in full (rest from reference TRBV7-9 and TRBJ2-5): DTGVSQNPRHKITKRGQNVTFRCDPISEHNRLYWYRQTLGQGPEFLTYFQNEAQLEKSRLLSDRFSAERPKGSFSTLEIQRTEQGDSAMYLCASSFRPRDSSQETQYFGPGTRLLVL.

The V and J genes are TRBV5-5 and TRBJ1-2, with 7 bases that match TRBD1. CDR1 is SGHKS and CDR2 is YYEKEE in the germline V gene (reference sequence). Unmatched junction bases numbered 7, after V lost 4 bases and J lost 7 bases. The CDR3 runs 13 residues. CDR3 DNA sequence: TGTGCCAGCAGCATACAGAACAGGGGTGGCTACACCTTC. The encoded protein is CASSIQNRGGYTF.

The rearrangement links TRBV9 to TRBJ1-1, with D unresolved. V was shortened by 3 bases and J by 2 bases, with 8 bases between the two germline ends. CDR1 and CDR2 (germline): SGDLS, YYNGEE. The CDR3 is 13 amino acids. The CDR3 DNA reads TGTGCCAGCAGCGCCCGATTCAACACTGAAGCTTTCTTT. Its protein product is CASSARFNTEAFF.

V is TRBV28 and J is TRBJ1-3; no reliable D call. The germline V gene has CDR1 MDHEN and CDR2 SYDVKM. V was trimmed by 5 bases and J by 0 bases, leaving 8 bases between them. The CDR3 extends over 14 amino acids. CDR3 sequence: CASSPAISGNTIYF. CDR3 sequence (DNA): TGTGCCAGCAGTCCAGCTATCTCTGGAAACACCATATATTTT.

This chain links TRBV11-1 with TRBJ2-7, with D tentatively TRBD2 (6 bases). Trimming removed 5 bases from V and 7 bases from J, with 18 bases in between. Germline-derived CDR1 and CDR2 are SGHAT and FQDESV (reference sequence). The CDR3 spans 14 residues. CDR3 sequence reads: CASSRDGTRAEQYF. The CDR3 DNA follows: TGTGCCAGCAGCCGTGACGGGACTCGCGCGGAGCAGTACTTC.

The rearrangement joins TRBV7-3 to TRBJ2-7; no clear D gene. The CDR3 spans 15 residues. Germline V gene lookup returns CDR1 SGHTA and CDR2 FQGTGA. V was clipped by 3 bases and J by 0 bases, with 12 bases between them. The CDR3 reads CASSLRGESSYEQYF. In nucleotides, the CDR3 is TGTGCCAGCAGCTTGCGAGGCGAGAGCTCCTACGAGCAGTACTTC.

V and J are TRBV6-6 and TRBJ1-5, with D possibly matching TRBD1 (6 bases). The CDR3 length is 14 residues. Germline V gene sequence: CDR1 MNHNY, CDR2 SVGAGI (reference sequence). V shed 6 bases and J shed 1 base, with 10 bases lying between them. The CDR3 spells CASRGAGSNQPQHF. The CDR3 coding sequence is TGTGCCAGCAGGGGGGCCGGGAGCAATCAGCCCCAGCATTTT.

A single count supports this clone. J is TRBJ2-1 and V is TRBV7-2; 12 bases are a match to TRBD2. The CDR3 has 18 amino acids. CDR1 is SGHTA, CDR2 FQGNSA, per germline. J was trimmed by 2 bases and V by 1 base; bases with no gene match: 6. The CDR3 nucleotides are TGTGCCAGCAGCTTAGAATCTAGCGGGGGGGCCACCTACAATGAGCAGTTCTTC. Its translation is CASSLESSGGATYNEQFF.

This clone was found once. This chain's CDR3 is CASKRQGGNQPQHF. CDR3 bases: TGTGCCAGCAAGAGACAGGGTGGCAATCAGCCCCAGCATTTT. The J gene is TRBJ1-5, the V gene TRBV2, with 7 bases that match TRBD1. Germline V CDR1 and CDR2: SNHLY, FYNNEI. J was trimmed by 2 bases and V by 7 bases; bases with no gene match: 5. This CDR3 region has 14 residues.

The J gene is TRBJ1-2, the V gene TRBV10-3; D possibly corresponds to TRBD1 (6 bases). There are 15 residues in the CDR3. The germline V gene has CDR1 ENHRY and CDR2 SYGVKD. V lost 3 bases, J lost 8 bases, and 19 bases lay in between. The CDR3 coding sequence is TGTGCCATCAGTGATAGAGGGGCAGGGGATCGCGGCTACACCTTC. It encodes CAISDRGAGDRGYTF.

The genes are TRBV28 and TRBJ2-1; 9 bases fit TRBD2. After removal of 2 bases from V and 10 bases from J, the junction contained 9 bases not matched to a gene. Germline CDR1 reads MDHEN; CDR2 reads SYDVKM. This CDR3 is built from 15 residues. CDR3 coding DNA: TGTGCCAGCAGTTTAGCGGGGGGGCCTCCTAAGGAGCAGTTCTTC. It encodes CASSLAGGPPKEQFF.

The rearrangement uses TRBV7-3 and TRBJ2-2; no firm D call. Trimming cost V 7 bases and J 1 base, with 10 bases left between them. Germline values: CDR1 SGHTA, CDR2 FQGTGA. The length of the CDR3 is 14 residues. For the CDR3, the DNA is TGTGCCAGCAATGATGGCGTGAACACCGGGGAGCTGTTTTTT. Encoded protein: CASNDGVNTGELFF.

The V and J genes are TRBV11-3 and TRBJ2-7; unclear D gene. The CDR3 covers 13 residues. Per the germline V gene, CDR1 is SGHNT and CDR2 is YENEEA. Trimming took off 1 base at V and 3 bases at J, with 7 bases between the two ends. DNA of the CDR3: TGTGCCAGCAGCTTAGGGAACCACTACGAGCAGTACTTC. Translated, it gives CASSLGNHYEQYF.

This clone was detected a few times. V and J are TRBV11-1 and TRBJ1-1; D unclear. Per the germline V gene, CDR1 is SGHAT and CDR2 is FQDESV (reference sequence). This CDR3 comprises 13 residues. V was trimmed by 4 bases and J by 2 bases, leaving 8 bases between them. The CDR3 sequence is CASSSGPNTEAFF. Written as DNA, the CDR3 is TGTGCCAGCAGCTCAGGACCTAACACTGAAGCTTTCTTT.

The chain joins TRBV15 to TRBJ2-6; D gene uncertain. In germline, CDR1 is LNHNV, CDR2 YYDKDF (reference sequence). The CDR3 is made up of 16 amino acids. The V and J ends lost 0 bases and 0 bases respectively, with 6 bases between them. This CDR3 is CATSRDRSSGANVLTF. CDR3 DNA: TGTGCCACCAGCAGAGATAGAAGCTCTGGGGCCAACGTCCTGACTTTC.

In its sample, this clone was seen a few times. The chain joins TRBV11-3 to TRBJ2-6; D uncertain. Germline values: CDR1 SGHNT, CDR2 YENEEA. This CDR3 comprises 17 residues. The germline V and J ends were trimmed by 4 bases and 0 bases, with 13 bases remaining between them. The CDR3 nucleotides are TGTGCCAGCAGCTGGGGATGGGCCCTCTCTGGGGCCAACGTCCTGACTTTC. Translated: CASSWGWALSGANVLTF.

The chain carries TRBV2 and TRBJ1-6; possibly TRBD1 for D (6 bases). Trimming took off 5 bases at V and 10 bases at J, with 18 bases between the two ends. Looked up from germline, CDR1 is SNHLY and CDR2 is FYNNEI. The CDR3 is 15 residues long. CDR3 coding DNA: TGTGCCAGCAGTCAGATCAGGGGACAAGGATCACCCCTCCACTTT. Its translation: CASSQIRGQGSPLHF.

V is TRBV29-1 and J is TRBJ2-7, with TRBD1 matching over 7 bases. Germline values: CDR1 SQVTM, CDR2 ANQGSEA. Trimming removed 7 bases from V and 6 bases from J; junction bases left unmatched: 12. The CDR3 runs 13 residues. The CDR3 loop reads CSATGTAVGEQYF. The CDR3 DNA follows: TGCAGCGCTACCGGGACAGCAGTCGGCGAGCAGTACTTC.

The rearrangement joins TRBV2 to TRBJ1-2; TRBD1 matches 8 bases. Germline CDR1 reads SNHLY; CDR2 reads FYNNEI. V shed 6 bases and J 6 bases; nucleotides not matched to a gene: 15. The CDR3 contains 16 residues. In nucleotides, the CDR3 is TGTGCCAGCAGGCACACCGGGACAGGATTTATGCATGGCTACACCTTC. It translates to CASRHTGTGFMHGYTF.